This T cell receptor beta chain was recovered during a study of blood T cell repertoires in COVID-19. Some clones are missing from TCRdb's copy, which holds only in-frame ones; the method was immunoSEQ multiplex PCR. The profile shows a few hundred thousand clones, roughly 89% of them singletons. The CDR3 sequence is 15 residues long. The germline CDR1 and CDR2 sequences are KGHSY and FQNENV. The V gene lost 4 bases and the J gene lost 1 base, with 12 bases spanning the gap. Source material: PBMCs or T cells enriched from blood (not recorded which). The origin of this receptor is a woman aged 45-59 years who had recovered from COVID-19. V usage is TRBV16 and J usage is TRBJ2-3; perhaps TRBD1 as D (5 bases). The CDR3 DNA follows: TGTGCCAGCAGCCCCCAAGTGGGGCGCACAGATACGCAGTATTTT. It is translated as CASSPQVGRTDTQYF.